This T cell receptor beta chain was obtained from a study of T cells in tuberculosis. Method: immunoSEQ multiplex PCR; TCRdb's copy keeps in-frame clones and lacks some. The sample consists of roughly 41,000 clones, approximately 94% of them appearing once. Findings of the study overall: Cases with active tuberculosis were adults, while controls were adolescents. Active tuberculosis TCR-alpha repertoires lay closer to GMM-specific TCRs than IGRA-negative controls, suggesting clonal expansion.

With 3 bases removed from V and 13 bases from J, the gap between germline ends came to 18 bases. Germline CDR1 reads MNHNS; CDR2 reads SASEGT. The length of the CDR3 is 14 residues. On this clone itself: Its antigen is currently unknown.

The rearrangement links TRBV6-1 to TRBJ1-4; unclear D gene. The receptor was isolated from a donor aged 10-29 years with latent tuberculosis or without tuberculosis infection. Some clones in this sample may be carry-over from other donors' samples. The sample consisted of PBMCs. CDR3 sequence (DNA): TGTGCCAGCAGTGAGGGCCCAACTTCAGTTGGACTGTTTTTT. It codes for CASSEGPTSVGLFF.